Listed here is a single TCR beta chain. The antigen remains undetermined. The CDR3 is 19 amino acids. Trimming stripped 4 bases from V and 3 bases from J, with 27 bases between. Germline V gene data show CDR1 as MNHEY and CDR2 as SMNVEV (reference sequence). This sample is drawn from a study of a mutant IDH1 vaccine in newly diagnosed glioma. The wider study: Treated patients comprised 62.5% males and around 40% females, mean age 40.4 years. Former treatment meant radiotherapy, temozolomide, or both; the majority had gotten both.

As for time point: week 5, during vaccination. Every vaccination contained 300 ug of the mutant IDH1 20-mer peptide and was paired with topical imiquimod. TCRdb's copy holds only in-frame clones and misses some; the assay was immunoSEQ multiplex PCR. The table has fewer than 100,000 clones, around nine tenths seen once. The V gene is TRBV27, the J gene TRBJ1-2; D may be TRBD1 (6 bases). This specimen was PBMCs, taken from a glioma patient whose treatment included an IDH1 peptide vaccine. This sequence originates from a woman in her 50s with glioma. Here the CDR3 reads CASSSPHRVHLVLDYGYTF. The CDR3 DNA reads TGTGCCAGCAGTTCCCCTCACAGGGTTCATTTAGTATTGGACTATGGCTACACCTTC.